These 10 T cell receptor beta chains came from one sample sequenced in a study of yellow fever vaccine responses in identical twins. One entry per CDR3 protein, called by TCRdb with MiXCR from the RT-PCR reads. Of 4,200 or so distinct CDR3 sequences listed, 84% are singletons. Material: T cells from blood (PBMCs), unsorted or a sorted subset (not recorded which), obtained before or after yellow fever vaccination (not recorded which). Source of these receptors: a woman between 18 and 29 years old who received the yellow fever vaccine.

This clonotype was observed once. J is TRBJ2-7 and V is TRBV18, with unresolved D. V gave up 4 bases and J gave up 2 bases, with 18 bases separating them. Germline V gene lookup returns CDR1 KGHSH and CDR2 LQKENI. This CDR3 has 16 residues. In DNA form, the CDR3 reads TGTGCCAGCTCACTACTCGACCCCAAAGTTCCCTACGAGCAGTACTTC. Translation: CASSLLDPKVPYEQYF.

The chain is built from TRBV11-1 and TRBJ1-2; D not certain. The CDR3 runs 13 residues. V lost 6 bases, J lost 0 bases, and 8 bases lay in between. Germline CDR1 is SGHAT and CDR2 is FQDESV (reference sequence). This CDR3 is CASRPPANYGYTF. Here the CDR3 DNA reads TGTGCCAGCAGACCCCCCGCTAACTATGGCTACACCTTC.

The chain has TRBV9 and TRBJ2-1, with D perhaps matching TRBD1 or TRBD2 (5 bases each). From germline, CDR1 is SGDLS and CDR2 YYNGEE. The CDR3 has 13 residues. V was clipped by 2 bases and J by 5 bases, with 8 bases between them. The CDR3 here is CASSVRDDNEQFF. Here the CDR3 DNA reads TGTGCCAGCAGCGTCCGGGACGACAATGAGCAGTTCTTC.

This chain links TRBV11-1 with TRBJ2-1, with 9 nucleotides matching TRBD1. Looked up from germline, CDR1 is SGHAT and CDR2 is FQDESV (reference sequence). The CDR3 is 14 residues long. Trimming cost V 4 bases and J 7 bases; bases outside gene matches: 5. As DNA, the CDR3 is TGTGCCAGCAGCTCCTGGACAGGGGAGAATGAGCAGTTCTTC. Its protein is CASSSWTGENEQFF.

The chain carries TRBV29-1 and TRBJ2-1, with TRBD1 as a possible D gene (5 bases). The CDR3 covers 12 residues. Trimming pared 4 bases from V and 3 bases from J, leaving 7 bases between. CDR1 is SQVTM and CDR2 is ANQGSEA in the germline V gene. CDR3 protein: CSVGQLYNEQFF. The CDR3 DNA is TGCAGCGTTGGACAGCTCTACAATGAGCAGTTCTTC.

This chain joins TRBV11-1 and TRBJ2-3; D remains unclear. Germline-derived CDR1 and CDR2 are SGHAT and FQDESV (reference sequence). CDR3 size: 13 residues. V was shortened by 1 base and J by 4 bases, with 6 bases between the two germline ends. The CDR3 nucleotides are TGTGCCAGCAGCTTAGACGGTCCAGATACGCAGTATTTT. Protein: CASSLDGPDTQYF.

The chain has TRBV10-3 and TRBJ1-3, with 11 bases lining up with TRBD1. The CDR3 is 16 amino acids. Germline CDR1 ENHRY, CDR2 SYGVKD. Trimming cost V 4 bases and J 3 bases; bases outside gene matches: 5. The CDR3 nucleotides read TGTGCCATCAGTGCAGGACAGGGGGCGTTTGGAAACACCATATATTTT. Translation gives CAISAGQGAFGNTIYF.

This chain connects TRBV30 to TRBJ2-7; D is unclear. This CDR3 region has 14 residues. V was shortened by 0 bases and J by 5 bases, with 14 bases between the two germline ends. Per germline, CDR1 GTSNPN and CDR2 SVGIG (reference sequence). The CDR3 sequence is CAWSVTQKRNEQYF. CDR3 sequence (DNA): TGTGCCTGGAGTGTAACGCAAAAGAGGAACGAGCAGTACTTC.

The genes are TRBV9 and TRBJ2-7, with 7 bases matching TRBD1. The CDR3 sequence is 15 residues long. Germline CDR1 and CDR2: SGDLS and YYNGEE. V gave up 4 bases and J gave up 1 base; unmatched junction bases: 8. CDR3 bases: TGTGCCAGCAGCATCACCGGGACAGCTTCCTACGAGCAGTACTTC. This translates into CASSITGTASYEQYF.

CDR3 in DNA: TGTGCCAGCAGTGAAGCGCGCAGGGGTGCCTACGAGCAGTACTTC. This codes for CASSEARRGAYEQYF. The J gene is TRBJ2-7, the V gene TRBV2; a weak D match, TRBD1 (6 bases). This CDR3 spans 15 amino acids. Germline CDR1 and CDR2: SNHLY and FYNNEI. Trimming took 0 bases from V and 2 from J, leaving 11 bases between them.